These 24 T cell receptor beta chains originate from one sample sequenced in a study of shared clonotypes between healthy human individuals. TCRdb's table, derived via immunoSEQ multiplex PCR, lists solely in-frame clones and lacks some. Among millions of clones listed, under 95% were seen once. Only CD45RO-negative cells positively selected for CCR7 counted as naive CD8 cells, so terminally differentiated effector memory CD45RA+ cells were excluded. Sequenced sample: naive CD8+ T cells from PBMCs. The receptors were gathered from a man younger than 30 in good health. Some clones in this sample may be carry-over from other donors' samples.

Here the CDR3 reads CAIRMEREAGNEQFF. The CDR3 nucleotides are TGTGCCATCAGGATGGAAAGGGAGGCCGGCAATGAGCAGTTCTTC. The rearrangement links TRBV10-3 to TRBJ2-1; TRBD2 is a possible D gene (6 bases). Trimming left V 6 bases short and J 6 bases short, with 18 bases between. The CDR3 spans 15 residues. CDR1 is ENHRY and CDR2 is SYGVKD in the germline V gene.

The gene calls are TRBV19 and TRBJ2-2; D is ambiguous. Germline values: CDR1 LNHDA, CDR2 SQIVND (reference sequence). The CDR3 is 13 residues long. Trimming took 6 bases from V and 0 from J, leaving 5 bases between them. CDR3 amino acids: CASRVANTGELFF. CDR3 in DNA: TGTGCCAGTAGAGTGGCGAACACCGGGGAGCTGTTTTTT.

The chain employs TRBV11-2 and TRBJ1-6; D uncertain. With 2 bases removed from V and 7 bases from J, the gap between germline ends came to 12 bases. Germline CDR1 SGHAT, CDR2 FQNNGV. The CDR3 extends over 15 amino acids. The CDR3 reads CASSLWAELNSPLHF. DNA for the CDR3: TGTGCCAGCAGCTTATGGGCAGAACTCAATTCACCCCTCCACTTT.

The genes are TRBV7-6 and TRBJ1-2, with no clear D. CDR1 is SGHVS and CDR2 is FNYEAQ in the germline V gene. This CDR3 has 15 residues. V lost 3 bases, J lost 0 bases, and 11 bases lay in between. CDR3 nucleotides: TGTGCCAGCAGCTTGAGTCAGAACTCTAACTATGGCTACACCTTC. Translated: CASSLSQNSNYGYTF.

The rearrangement uses TRBV4-1 and TRBJ2-5, with D possibly being TRBD1 (6 bases). Germline values: CDR1 MGHRA, CDR2 YSYEKL. V was trimmed by 1 base and J by 4 bases, leaving 13 bases between them. The CDR3 has 15 residues. The CDR3 reads CASSQVSGGAETQYF. The DNA of the CDR3 is TGCGCCAGCAGCCAAGTATCTGGGGGCGCAGAGACCCAGTACTTC.

V is TRBV19 and J is TRBJ1-5, with no clear D. This CDR3 is built from 16 residues. V gave up 9 bases and J gave up 0 bases, with 18 bases separating them. The germline CDR1 and CDR2 sequences are LNHDA and SQIVND (reference sequence). CDR3: CASSHPPGLSNQPQHF. The CDR3 nucleotides are TGTGCCAGCAGTCACCCCCCCGGACTTAGCAATCAGCCCCAGCATTTT.

The gene calls are TRBV5-4 and TRBJ1-2; D remains ambiguous. Germline loops: CDR1 SGHNT, CDR2 YYREEE (reference sequence). With 0 bases removed from V and 4 bases from J, the gap between germline ends came to 10 bases. The length of the CDR3 is 14 residues. The CDR3 DNA follows: TGTGCCAGCAGCTTGGCAGACGGGAGCTATGGCTACACCTTC. It codes for CASSLADGSYGYTF.

The chain recombines TRBV7-9 with TRBJ2-7; D is unresolved. The CDR3 covers 14 residues. Germline CDR1 reads SEHNR; CDR2 reads FQNEAQ (reference sequence). V lost 7 bases, J lost 0 bases, and 13 bases lay in between. The CDR3 region is CASMNPRNSYEQYF. CDR3 sequence (DNA): TGTGCCAGCATGAACCCACGGAACTCCTACGAGCAGTACTTC.

V usage is TRBV28 and J usage is TRBJ2-1; D unresolved. V lost 4 bases and J 7 bases, leaving 11 bases between the germline ends. The length of the CDR3 is 13 residues. Germline V gene lookup returns CDR1 MDHEN and CDR2 SYDVKM. The CDR3 here is CASSSFGWNEQFF. In DNA, the CDR3 is TGTGCCAGCAGTTCCTTCGGGTGGAATGAGCAGTTCTTC.

The chain uses TRBV27 and TRBJ2-1; 16 nucleotides agree with TRBD2. The junction had 6 bases not matched to a gene; V was cut back by 6 bases and J by 7 bases. The CDR3 covers 16 residues. The V gene's germline CDR1 is MNHEY and CDR2 SMNVEV (reference sequence). The CDR3 sequence is CASSQGLAGGRNEQFF. The CDR3 bases are TGTGCCAGCAGCCAGGGACTAGCGGGAGGGCGTAATGAGCAGTTCTTC.

V and J are TRBV7-9 and TRBJ1-4; the D is unclear. The germline V gene has CDR1 SEHNR and CDR2 FQNEAQ (reference sequence). This CDR3 contains 15 residues. V was shortened by 3 bases and J by 0 bases, with 8 bases between the two germline ends. As DNA, the CDR3 is TGTGCCAGCAGCTTCCAGAGAGCAACTAATGAAAAACTGTTTTTT. Translating it yields CASSFQRATNEKLFF.

The genes are TRBV28 and TRBJ2-4; 8 positions agree with TRBD2. The CDR3 has 14 amino acids. With V trimmed by 6 bases and J by 6 bases, 7 bases remained unmatched. CDR1 and CDR2 from the germline V gene are MDHEN and SYDVKM. The CDR3 reads CASRGAGEGNIQYF. DNA of the CDR3: TGTGCCAGCAGGGGAGCGGGAGAGGGAAACATTCAGTACTTC.

This chain links TRBV28 with TRBJ2-1, with 10 bases fitting TRBD1. Germline CDR1 and CDR2: MDHEN and SYDVKM. V dropped 6 bases and J dropped 0; count of bases not matched to a gene: 5. The CDR3 is made up of 16 amino acids. CDR3 sequence: CASREDRGSSYNEQFF. As DNA, the CDR3 is TGTGCCAGCAGAGAGGACAGGGGGAGCTCCTACAATGAGCAGTTCTTC.

This rearrangement joins TRBV27 to TRBJ2-1; 7 nucleotides align to TRBD2. Germline CDR1 and CDR2: MNHEY and SMNVEV (reference sequence). V shed 2 bases, J shed 5 bases, and the junction held 6 bases outside the gene matches. The CDR3 loop spans 15 amino acids. This CDR3 is CASSLSAGANNEQFF. CDR3 DNA sequence: TGTGCCAGCAGTTTAAGTGCGGGAGCGAACAATGAGCAGTTCTTC.

This clone was detected once. The chain has TRBV7-9 and TRBJ1-1; D possibly corresponds to TRBD1 (5 bases). From germline, CDR1 is SEHNR and CDR2 FQNEAQ (reference sequence). The V gene lost 3 bases and the J gene lost 2 bases, with 16 bases spanning the gap. This CDR3 comprises 16 residues. CDR3 amino acids: CASSLPLGVTNTEAFF. DNA for the CDR3: TGTGCCAGCAGCTTGCCCTTAGGGGTAACAAACACTGAAGCTTTCTTT.

The chain joins TRBV4-1 to TRBJ1-1; D is perhaps TRBD1 (5 bases). CDR3 length: 15 amino acids. The germline V gene has CDR1 MGHRA and CDR2 YSYEKL. V gave up 3 bases and J gave up 7 bases, with 18 bases separating them. The CDR3 DNA reads TGCGCCAGCAGCCACCGGGACGGGAGAAGGGATGAAGCTTTCTTT. Protein sequence: CASSHRDGRRDEAFF.

The J gene is TRBJ2-1, the V gene TRBV27; D is unclear. The CDR3 runs to 15 residues. Germline V CDR1 and CDR2: MNHEY, SMNVEV (reference sequence). V shed 6 bases and J shed 5 bases, with 17 bases lying between them. The CDR3 region has the DNA TGTGCCAGCAGCCTTACCCCGGGCCTTAACAATGAGCAGTTCTTC. It encodes CASSLTPGLNNEQFF.

The chain joins TRBV7-9 to TRBJ2-7, with D unresolved. The CDR3 has 14 residues. V lost 5 bases to trimming and J lost 3 bases, with 14 bases between them. CDR1 is SEHNR, CDR2 FQNEAQ, per germline (reference sequence). In DNA form, the CDR3 reads TGTGCCAGCAGCCCGACGGCAACAAACTACGAGCAGTACTTC. Its protein is CASSPTATNYEQYF.

The chain has TRBV6-5 and TRBJ1-2; 7 bases agree with TRBD1. Germline CDR1 and CDR2: MNHEY and SVGAGI. This CDR3 region has 14 residues. V trimming: 5 bases; J trimming: 4 bases; junction bases outside the gene matches: 7. In DNA, the CDR3 is TGTGCCAGCAGTGGACAGGCGGACCTCTATGGCTACACCTTC. It specifies CASSGQADLYGYTF.

Concerning this clone: Other nucleotide sequences in the sample specify the same CDR3. The chain employs TRBV28 and TRBJ2-1, with D tentatively TRBD2 (6 bases). This CDR3 has 16 amino acids. V shed 0 bases and J shed 0 bases, with 9 bases lying between them. CDR1 and CDR2 (germline): MDHEN, SYDVKM. The CDR3 region is CASSLWAGSSYNEQFF. CDR3 nucleotides: TGTGCCAGCAGTTTATGGGCGGGGAGCTCCTACAATGAGCAGTTCTTC.

The V and J genes are TRBV29-1 and TRBJ2-7; TRBD2 might be the D (6 bases). The CDR3 sequence is 14 residues long. Germline loops: CDR1 SQVTM, CDR2 ANQGSEA. V was cut by 6 bases and J by 4 bases, with 19 bases left in between. CDR3 nucleotides: TGCAGCGTGGGGGGTCAGGGCACTTCTTACGAGCAGTACTTC. The encoded protein is CSVGGQGTSYEQYF.

Notes on this clone: Other DNA sequences of this sample code for an identical CDR3. V and J are TRBV7-6 and TRBJ2-1, with TRBD2 matching over 12 bases. V lost 1 base, J lost 7 bases, and 2 bases stayed unmatched. The CDR3 totals 15 residues. Per germline, CDR1 SGHVS and CDR2 FNYEAQ. This CDR3 reads CASSLGLAGVNEQFF. CDR3 bases: TGTGCCAGCAGCTTAGGACTAGCGGGAGTAAATGAGCAGTTCTTC.

V is TRBV29-1 and J is TRBJ1-1; D gene ambiguous. V lost 3 bases and J 0 bases, leaving 11 bases between the germline ends. The CDR3 covers 14 residues. Germline loops: CDR1 SQVTM, CDR2 ANQGSEA. In DNA form, the CDR3 reads TGCAGCGTTGATTGGACTGATTTGAACACTGAAGCTTTCTTT. Translated, it gives CSVDWTDLNTEAFF.

The rearrangement links TRBV9 to TRBJ1-1, with TRBD1 as a possible D gene (5 bases). Germline V lookup: CDR1 SGDLS, CDR2 YYNGEE. V was cut by 0 bases and J by 6 bases, with 12 bases left in between. The CDR3 is 14 residues long. CDR3 protein: CASSVGLGAAEAFF. CDR3 sequence (DNA): TGTGCCAGCAGCGTAGGGTTAGGGGCAGCTGAAGCTTTCTTT.